Below, one T cell receptor beta chain is given with its context. The antigen is not known. The data derive from a study of vaccination effects on CD4 cells after COVID-19. The ViraFEST assay expanded antigen-specific CD4+ T cells with viral peptide pools before sequencing. At the end of 10 days of culture, CD4+ T cells were isolated. The individual was infected with SARS-CoV-2 between March and December 2020, as confirmed by PCR. Vaccination of participants consisted of two doses of either the BNT162b2 or mRNA-1273 vaccine. Study results and limitations: Following vaccination, convalescents' spike-reactive clones were mostly new ones induced by the vaccine.

Unmatched junction bases numbered 7, after V lost 1 base and J lost 7 bases. The CDR3 contains 16 residues. CDR1 and CDR2 (germline): SGHTA, FQGNSA. Measured with immunoSEQ multiplex PCR; TCRdb has only the in-frame clones, and not every one. The repertoire holds some 15,000 clones, with about 70% as singletons. This sample comprised CD4+ T cells from PBMCs cultured with HCoV-NL63 spike peptides, obtained after COVID-19 vaccination. V and J are TRBV7-2 and TRBJ2-7; 13 bases are shared with TRBD2. The origin of this receptor is a human donor who had a prior SARS-CoV-2 infection. This CDR3 reads CASSLVGTSGNMEQYF. The CDR3 DNA is TGTGCCAGCAGCTTAGTTGGGACTAGCGGGAACATGGAGCAGTACTTC.